The 29 T cell receptor beta chains reported below all come from one sample, sequenced in a study of tumor-infiltrating lymphocytes in localized non-small cell lung cancer. Sequencing used immunoSEQ multiplex PCR; TCRdb keeps in-frame clones, though not all of them. The sample yields approximately 13,000 clones, roughly 78% seen once. What was sequenced was lung tumor tissue. The origin of the receptors is a human donor with non-small cell lung cancer.

The chain has TRBV29-1 and TRBJ2-5, with 10 positions matching TRBD2. The germline V gene has CDR1 SQVTM and CDR2 ANQGSEA. The CDR3 length is 16 residues. V gave up 1 base and J gave up 6 bases; unmatched junction bases: 11. For the CDR3, the DNA is TGCAGCGTTGAAGTCGCCGGGAGCGGGAGGGCCAAGACCCAGTACTTC. Encoded protein: CSVEVAGSGRAKTQYF. The full variable domain, with the rest looked up from reference TRBV29-1 and TRBJ2-5, is SAVISQKPSRDICQRGTSLTIQCQVDSQVTMMFWYRQQPGQSLTLIATANQGSEATYESGFVIDKFPISRPNLTFSTLTVSNMSPEDSSIYLCSVEVAGSGRAKTQYFGPGTRLLVL.

This clone came up a few times. The J gene is TRBJ1-2, the V gene TRBV29-1; D may be TRBD1 (6 bases). The CDR3 has 12 residues. Per germline, CDR1 SQVTM and CDR2 ANQGSEA. The ends were cut back, 6 bases at V and 6 bases at J, with 14 bases in the middle. This CDR3 reads CSVWGGEHGYTF. CDR3 nucleotides: TGCAGCGTGTGGGGGGGCGAGCATGGCTACACCTTC. The entire variable domain, with the rest obtained from reference TRBV29-1 and TRBJ1-2, is as follows: SAVISQKPSRDICQRGTSLTIQCQVDSQVTMMFWYRQQPGQSLTLIATANQGSEATYESGFVIDKFPISRPNLTFSTLTVSNMSPEDSSIYLCSVWGGEHGYTFGSGTRLTVV.

The chain employs TRBV7-2 and TRBJ1-4, with D unclear. Per the germline V gene, CDR1 is SGHTA and CDR2 is FQGNSA. The germline V and J ends were trimmed by 6 bases and 7 bases, with 9 bases remaining between them. The CDR3 covers 12 residues. DNA for the CDR3: TGTGCCAGCAGTTCCTATAGTGAAAAACTGTTTTTT. Protein sequence: CASSSYSEKLFF.

This chain uses TRBV28 with TRBJ2-3; 8 positions agree with TRBD1. Per germline, CDR1 MDHEN and CDR2 SYDVKM. V dropped 5 bases and J dropped 2; count of bases not matched to a gene: 6. The CDR3 has 15 amino acids. DNA of the CDR3: TGTGCCAGCAGTCTGGGACAGGTTTACACAGATACGCAGTATTTT. It specifies CASSLGQVYTDTQYF.

The genes are TRBV6-5 and TRBJ1-2, with 7 bases lining up with TRBD1. Germline V lookup: CDR1 MNHEY, CDR2 SVGAGI. The CDR3 has 13 amino acids. The V segment lost 5 bases and the J segment 8 bases; nucleotides outside the gene matches: 8. The CDR3 sequence is CASSPKGQQGYTF. DNA for the CDR3: TGTGCCAGCAGTCCAAAGGGACAGCAGGGCTACACCTTC.

Within the sample, this clone is medium-sized. The chain uses TRBV6-5 and TRBJ1-1, with D possibly being TRBD1 (5 bases). The germline CDR1 and CDR2 sequences are MNHEY and SVGAGI. V shed 7 bases and J shed 3 bases, with 15 bases lying between them. The CDR3 has 14 amino acids. CDR3 protein: CASIERRGYTEAFF. The DNA for the CDR3 is TGTGCCAGCATTGAGCGACGGGGGTACACTGAAGCTTTCTTT.

This chain joins TRBV30 and TRBJ1-2, with D possibly TRBD1 on 6 matching bases. This CDR3 region has 15 residues. Germline assignment: CDR1 GTSNPN and CDR2 SVGIG (reference sequence). V lost 1 base and J 4 bases, leaving 16 bases between the germline ends. The CDR3: CAWSAGQPGGYGYTF. The CDR3 region has the DNA TGTGCCTGGAGTGCCGGACAGCCCGGAGGCTATGGCTACACCTTC.

This clone is termed large. J is TRBJ1-6 and V is TRBV9; a weak D match, TRBD1 (6 bases). The V gene's germline CDR1 is SGDLS and CDR2 YYNGEE. The length of the CDR3 is 14 residues. Trimming removed 4 bases from V and 9 bases from J, with 14 bases in between. The CDR3 is CASSHRGGTSPLHF. The CDR3 DNA follows: TGTGCCAGCAGCCATAGGGGGGGAACTTCACCCCTCCACTTT.

This clone was observed a few times. The chain is built from TRBV2 and TRBJ1-1; the D is unclear. The CDR3 sequence is 13 residues long. The germline V gene has CDR1 SNHLY and CDR2 FYNNEI. Trimming left V 8 bases short and J 4 bases short, with 14 bases between. The CDR3 DNA reads TGTGCCAGCGGTGTGACCCGGAGCACTGAAGCTTTCTTT. Translated: CASGVTRSTEAFF.

This chain connects TRBV27 to TRBJ1-5; tentative D call: TRBD1 (6 bases). Germline V gene lookup returns CDR1 MNHEY and CDR2 SMNVEV (reference sequence). V dropped 2 bases and J dropped 3 bases, with 11 bases sitting between them. The CDR3 length is 15 residues. The CDR3 loop is CASSLNKGVNQPQHF. CDR3 coding DNA: TGTGCCAGCAGTTTAAATAAGGGGGTCAATCAGCCCCAGCATTTT.

This clone was counted once. The chain joins TRBV5-1 to TRBJ2-7; D is undetermined. Per the germline V gene, CDR1 is SGHRS and CDR2 is YFSETQ. The CDR3 runs to 15 residues. V lost 2 bases to trimming and J lost 5 bases, with 17 bases between them. The CDR3 protein is CASSFTDLLSHEQYF. The CDR3 nucleotides are TGCGCCAGCAGCTTTACTGACTTGCTATCCCACGAGCAGTACTTC.

The rearrangement links TRBV5-6 to TRBJ1-4; TRBD1 agrees at 7 bases. Trimming removed 1 base from V and 10 bases from J; junction bases left unmatched: 10. CDR3 size: 15 residues. Germline CDR1 SGHDT, CDR2 YYEEEE. CDR3 in DNA: TGTGCCAGCAGCTTGATAACAGGGGAAGGGGGAAAACTGTTTTTT. This codes for CASSLITGEGGKLFF.

This clone was counted between two and nine times. The gene calls are TRBV15 and TRBJ1-6; D is undetermined. V was pared by 4 bases and J by 5 bases, with 3 bases between. The CDR3 is made up of 12 amino acids. The V gene's germline CDR1 is LNHNV and CDR2 YYDKDF (reference sequence). As DNA, the CDR3 is TGTGCCACCAGCACCAATAATTCACCCCTCCACTTT. It specifies CATSTNNSPLHF.

The V call is TRBV19, the J call TRBJ1-1; no reliable D call. Germline-derived CDR1 and CDR2 are LNHDA and SQIVND (reference sequence). The CDR3 contains 12 residues. Trimming removed 4 bases from V and 7 bases from J, with 10 bases in between. The CDR3 DNA reads TGTGCCAGTAGTACCCGGACGGGTGAAGCTTTCTTT. Translated, it gives CASSTRTGEAFF.

V and J are TRBV2 and TRBJ1-4, with 8 bases lining up with TRBD1. This CDR3 spans 13 amino acids. CDR1 and CDR2 from the germline V gene are SNHLY and FYNNEI. The junction had 7 bases not matched to a gene; V was cut back by 8 bases and J by 8 bases. CDR3 nucleotide sequence: TGTGCCAGCGGGGGACAGGTCGGGGAAAAACTGTTTTTT. Protein product: CASGGQVGEKLFF.

This clone was found once. The chain recombines TRBV7-9 with TRBJ1-1; the D is unclear. Germline V gives CDR1 SEHNR, CDR2 FQNEAQ (reference sequence). The CDR3 is made up of 14 amino acids. Trimming pared 1 base from V and 1 base from J, leaving 7 bases between. The CDR3 spells CASSLGGGNTEAFF. DNA of the CDR3: TGTGCCAGCAGCTTAGGAGGAGGGAACACTGAAGCTTTCTTT. The entire variable domain, with the rest obtained from reference TRBV7-9 and TRBJ1-1, is as follows: DTGVSQNPRHKITKRGQNVTFRCDPISEHNRLYWYRQTLGQGPEFLTYFQNEAQLEKSRLLSDRFSAERPKGSFSTLEIQRTEQGDSAMYLCASSLGGGNTEAFFGQGTRLTVV.

V usage is TRBV6-5 and J usage is TRBJ1-5; D may be TRBD1 (5 bases). Germline lookup yields CDR1 MNHEY and CDR2 SVGAGI. V lost 6 bases, J lost 4 bases, and 7 bases lay in between. The CDR3 runs 12 residues. The CDR3 DNA sequence: TGTGCCAGCAGCCAGGGAAATCAGCCCCAGCATTTT. This translates into CASSQGNQPQHF.

The chain employs TRBV2 and TRBJ2-1; 9 bases are a match to TRBD2. Germline V gene sequence: CDR1 SNHLY, CDR2 FYNNEI. There are 16 residues in the CDR3. With 7 bases clipped from V and 4 bases from J, the junction kept 11 bases outside the gene matches. The CDR3 DNA sequence: TGTGCCAGCAACGGGGGACGAGCGGGAGGTTACAATGAGCAGTTCTTC. Protein: CASNGGRAGGYNEQFF.

V is TRBV7-9 and J is TRBJ2-2; 9 bases are a match to TRBD1. Trimming removed 2 bases from V and 7 bases from J; junction bases left unmatched: 5. CDR3 length: 15 residues. Germline CDR1 is SEHNR and CDR2 is FQNEAQ (reference sequence). CDR3 sequence reads: CASSLTGGAGGELFF. DNA of the CDR3: TGTGCCAGCAGCTTAACAGGGGGCGCGGGCGGGGAGCTGTTTTTT.

The gene calls are TRBV7-2 and TRBJ2-2, with D hard to call. The V gene lost 5 bases and the J gene lost 5 bases, with 12 bases spanning the gap. Germline values: CDR1 SGHTA, CDR2 FQGNSA. CDR3 length: 14 residues. The CDR3 loop reads CASSPPGVTGELFF. The CDR3 nucleotides are TGTGCCAGCAGCCCGCCCGGTGTGACCGGGGAGCTGTTTTTT. The full variable domain, completed using reference TRBV7-2 and TRBJ2-2, is GAGVSQSPSNKVTEKGKDVELRCDPISGHTALYWYRQSLGQGLEFLIYFQGNSAPDKSGLPSDRFSAERTGGSVSTLTIQRTQQEDSAVYLCASSPPGVTGELFFGEGSRLTVL.

The chain has TRBV11-2 and TRBJ1-1; 8 nucleotides match TRBD1. Germline lookup yields CDR1 SGHAT and CDR2 FQNNGV. Trimming removed 7 bases from V and 4 bases from J; junction bases left unmatched: 8. The CDR3 runs 14 residues. This chain's CDR3 is CASTGQGGITEAFF. Here the CDR3 DNA reads TGTGCCAGCACAGGACAGGGTGGAATCACTGAAGCTTTCTTT.

This clone was recorded only once. J is TRBJ2-5 and V is TRBV5-1, with 7 bases fitting TRBD2. The CDR3 is made up of 15 amino acids. Trimming removed 4 bases from V and 3 bases from J; junction bases left unmatched: 9. Germline V gives CDR1 SGHRS, CDR2 YFSETQ. CDR3: CASSPQTSTKETQYF. The CDR3 DNA follows: TGCGCCAGCAGCCCCCAGACTAGCACAAAAGAGACCCAGTACTTC. The variable domain in full, with the rest retrieved from reference TRBV5-1 and TRBJ2-5, is KAGVTQTPRYLIKTRGQQVTLSCSPISGHRSVSWYQQTPGQGLQFLFEYFSETQRNKGNFPGRFSGRQFSNSRSEMNVSTLELGDSALYLCASSPQTSTKETQYFGPGTRLLVL.

The rearrangement joins TRBV5-1 to TRBJ2-3; 15 bases are shared with TRBD2. V lost 4 bases, J lost 5 bases, and 2 bases stayed unmatched. This CDR3 comprises 15 residues. Germline V gene data show CDR1 as SGHRS and CDR2 as YFSETQ. CDR3 sequence reads: CASSVGLAGGDTQYF. The CDR3 DNA reads TGCGCCAGCAGCGTGGGACTAGCGGGGGGAGATACGCAGTATTTT.

This rearrangement joins TRBV5-1 to TRBJ2-5, with 10 positions matching TRBD1. CDR1 and CDR2 (germline): SGHRS, YFSETQ. This CDR3 has 14 residues. With V trimmed by 2 bases and J by 3 bases, 1 base remained unmatched. CDR3 protein: CASSFGTGEETQYF. The CDR3 DNA is TGCGCCAGCAGCTTCGGGACAGGGGAAGAGACCCAGTACTTC.

This CDR3 reads CAGRQAPLSGANVLTF. The DNA of the CDR3 is TGCGCCGGAAGACAGGCCCCCTTATCTGGGGCCAACGTCCTGACTTTC. The chain recombines TRBV10-1 with TRBJ2-6; D possibly corresponds to TRBD1 (6 bases). Trimming left V 11 bases short and J 1 base short, with 18 bases between. The CDR3 is 16 amino acids. Per germline, CDR1 WNHNN and CDR2 SYGVQD (reference sequence).

The rearrangement links TRBV4-3 to TRBJ2-7, with a weak D call TRBD2 (7 bases). CDR1 and CDR2 from the germline V gene are LGHNA and YSLEER. V shed 0 bases and J shed 4 bases, with 16 bases lying between them. The CDR3 is made up of 16 amino acids. The CDR3: CASSQEAVQGLYEQYF. CDR3 nucleotide sequence: TGCGCCAGCAGCCAAGAGGCGGTACAGGGACTATACGAGCAGTACTTC.

This clone has only a few counts. The CDR3 region is CASTRGNFEKLFF. The CDR3 DNA reads as TGTGCCAGCACCCGGGGGAACTTTGAAAAACTGTTTTTT. V gene TRBV2 combines with J gene TRBJ1-4, with a possible D match to TRBD1 (5 bases). V was trimmed by 7 bases and J by 7 bases, leaving 13 bases between them. This CDR3 region has 13 residues. From germline, CDR1 is SNHLY and CDR2 FYNNEI.

This clone was counted between two and nine times. This sequence joins TRBV28 and TRBJ1-5; D might be TRBD1 (5 bases). CDR1 and CDR2 (germline): MDHEN, SYDVKM. The CDR3 loop spans 19 amino acids. Trimming pared 2 bases from V and 7 bases from J, leaving 27 bases between. CDR3 residues: CASSLEGEQGGAVRQPQHF. For the CDR3, the DNA is TGTGCCAGCAGTTTAGAGGGCGAGCAGGGTGGGGCGGTAAGACAGCCCCAGCATTTT.

J is TRBJ1-2 and V is TRBV29-1; 7 bases align to TRBD1. CDR3 length: 15 residues. V lost 5 bases, J lost 3 bases, and 12 bases stayed unmatched. CDR1 and CDR2 (germline): SQVTM, ANQGSEA. The CDR3 loop reads CSVLPIQDRDYGYTF. CDR3 nucleotide sequence: TGCAGCGTTCTACCTATTCAAGACAGGGACTATGGCTACACCTTC.